Listed below are T cell receptor beta chains from one sample, sequenced in a study of blood T cell repertoires in COVID-19. TCRdb's table, derived via immunoSEQ multiplex PCR, lists solely in-frame clones and lacks some. The table lists under 300,000 clones, 75% to 95% of them singletons, with over 1.5% in the top ten. Sequenced sample: PBMCs or T cells enriched from blood (not recorded which). These TCRs come from a young woman who had recovered from COVID-19. CDR3s include the opening cysteine and the closing phenylalanine or tryptophan.

V gene,CDR3 protein
TRBV28,CASTPRGVRTEAFF
TRBV4-2,CASSQDRNTEAFF
TRBV18,CASSPDRNSPLHF
TRBV6-5,CASSYTSGSFYEQYF
TRBV9,CASSVAADNEKLFF
TRBV7-9,CASSLVAGGDNEQYF
TRBV6-1,CASSEWGWGENTEAFF
TRBV3-1/TRBV3-2,CASSQTAGVYNEQFF
TRBV4-2,CASSQVAQGARETQYF
TRBV5-1,CASSLRPSGETQYF
TRBV12-3/TRBV12-4,CASSFQDNQPQHF
TRBV12-3/TRBV12-4,CASIRTLNTEAFF
TRBV7-7,CASSFDRGGGETQYF
TRBV11-3,CASSSQWEDTEAFF
TRBV12-3/TRBV12-4,CASSYQGHYEQYF
TRBV18,CASSPRQGAYGYTF
TRBV7-2,CASSFNRGPGQPQHF
TRBV11-2,CASSHGPEAFF
TRBV10-3,CAISDDQGGRDTQYF
TRBV29-1,CSVESRAGYTF
TRBV4-1,CASSHASGRAANEQFF
TRBV28,CASRSNRGLSYNSPLHF
TRBV7-2,CASSAGVYNEQFF
TRBV7-2,CASSWDFSYEQYF
TRBV11-2,CASSLDSHQGYEQYF
TRBV5-4,CASSLVTSVETQYF
TRBV27,CASSSRGGIRTQYF
TRBV28,CASSLGASGLPNTQYF
TRBV5-1,CASSGGQTFGELFF
TRBV28,CASKGGGSRSPLHF
TRBV27,CASSFAGTSYLEQYF
TRBV19,CASSRKTGAGTTNEQFF
TRBV5-6,CASSHYRGRADTQYF
TRBV2,CASSRAGAYNEQFF
TRBV28,CASSSQGGSDTQYF